This T cell receptor beta chain is drawn from a study of blood T cells in healthy people across ages. Overall study findings and caveats: PBMCs left unsorted prevented a conclusive naive versus antigen-experienced comparison.

A few counts support this clonotype. Its antigen is not known. For the second PCR, which ran for about 6 to 12 cycles, a sample-barcoded 5' primer and a J-beta primer mix were used. TCRdb recomputed calls from the 5' RACE reads with MiXCR, one row per CDR3 protein. The sample has hundreds of thousands of distinct CDR3 sequences; around 24% are singletons. The same specimen was also included in a second study, on T cells of mothers and their children. That paper states: A few healthy Caucasian mothers, along with their six children, were the donors. All extracted RNA went into cDNA synthesis, approximately 1.4 ug per 15 ul. The data showed no persistent microchimeric T cell clones.

The source material was blood. This sequence originates from a boy younger than 18 in good health.

For the CDR3, the DNA is TGCGCCAGCAGCTCTACGGGGGGGGGCGCGAGCAATGAGCAGTTCTTC. Its translation: CASSSTGGGASNEQFF. The chain has TRBV5-1 and TRBJ2-1; 8 bases are a match to TRBD2. Germline trimming cut 3 bases from V and 6 bases from J; bases unmatched to any gene: 11. The CDR3 covers 16 residues. Germline CDR1 is SGHRS and CDR2 is YFSETQ.